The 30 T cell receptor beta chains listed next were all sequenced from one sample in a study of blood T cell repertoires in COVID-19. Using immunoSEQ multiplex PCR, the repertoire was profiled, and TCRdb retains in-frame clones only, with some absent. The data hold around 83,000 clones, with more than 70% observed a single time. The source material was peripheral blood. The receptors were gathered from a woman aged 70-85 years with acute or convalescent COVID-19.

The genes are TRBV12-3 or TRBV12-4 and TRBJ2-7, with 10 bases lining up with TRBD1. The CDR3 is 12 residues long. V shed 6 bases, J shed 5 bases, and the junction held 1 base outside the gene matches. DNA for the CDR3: TGTGCCAGCAGGGGGACAGGGGACGAGCAGTACGTC. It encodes CASRGTGDEQYV.

CDR3 bases: TGTGCCAGCCTCCGGGCTAGCCGCAGCACAGATACGCAGTATTTT. This gives the protein CASLRASRSTDTQYF. The chain links TRBV6-6 to TRBJ2-3; D is perhaps TRBD2 (5 bases). The V gene lost 8 bases and the J gene lost 0 bases, with 15 bases spanning the gap. The CDR3 has 15 residues. Per the germline V gene, CDR1 is MNHNY and CDR2 is SVGAGI (reference sequence).

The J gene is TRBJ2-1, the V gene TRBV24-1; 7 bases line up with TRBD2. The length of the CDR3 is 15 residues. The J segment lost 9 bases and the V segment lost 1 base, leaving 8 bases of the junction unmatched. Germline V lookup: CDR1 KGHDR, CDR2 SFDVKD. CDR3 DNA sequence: TGTGCCACCAGTGATTTTGAGCGGGACCCCCCTGAGCAGTTCTTC. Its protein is CATSDFERDPPEQFF.

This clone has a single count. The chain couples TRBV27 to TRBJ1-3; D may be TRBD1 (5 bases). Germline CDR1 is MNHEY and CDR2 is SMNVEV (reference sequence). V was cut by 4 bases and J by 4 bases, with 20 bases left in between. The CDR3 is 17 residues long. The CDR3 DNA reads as TGTGCCAGCAGTTCGTTTGTCAAGGGGTCGACAGGAAACACCATATATTTT. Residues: CASSSFVKGSTGNTIYF.

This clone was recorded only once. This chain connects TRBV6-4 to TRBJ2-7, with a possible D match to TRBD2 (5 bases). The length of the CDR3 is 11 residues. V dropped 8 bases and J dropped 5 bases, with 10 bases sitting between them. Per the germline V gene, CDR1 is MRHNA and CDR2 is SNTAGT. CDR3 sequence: CASDHSDEQYV. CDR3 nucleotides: TGTGCCAGCGACCATAGCGACGAGCAGTACGTC.

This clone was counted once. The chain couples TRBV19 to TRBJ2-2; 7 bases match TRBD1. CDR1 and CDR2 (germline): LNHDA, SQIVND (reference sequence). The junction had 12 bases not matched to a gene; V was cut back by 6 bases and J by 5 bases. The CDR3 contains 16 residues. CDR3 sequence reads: CASRIVRDSWTGELFF. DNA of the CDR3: TGTGCCAGTAGGATTGTTCGGGACAGCTGGACCGGGGAGCTGTTTTTT.

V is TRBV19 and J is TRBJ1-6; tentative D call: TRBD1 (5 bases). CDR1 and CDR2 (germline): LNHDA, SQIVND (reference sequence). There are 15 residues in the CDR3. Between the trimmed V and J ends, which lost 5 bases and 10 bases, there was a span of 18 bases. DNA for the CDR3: TGTGCCAGTAGTTCCTCCGGGGGGGGAGAATCACCCCTCCACTTT. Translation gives CASSSSGGGESPLHF. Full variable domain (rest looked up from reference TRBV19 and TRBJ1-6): DGGITQSPKYLFRKEGQNVTLSCEQNLNHDAMYWYRQDPGQGLRLIYYSQIVNDFQKGDIAEGYSVSREKKESFPLTVTSAQKNPTAFYLCASSSSGGGESPLHFGNGTRLTVT.

CDR3 in DNA: TGTGCCAGCAGCCGACTAGCAGAAGAGACCCAGTACTTC. It specifies CASSRLAEETQYF. The V gene is TRBV3-1 (or the pseudogene TRBV3-2), the J gene TRBJ2-5; 7 bases align to TRBD2. V shed 4 bases and J 3 bases; nucleotides not matched to a gene: 2. Germline V gives CDR1 LGHDT, CDR2 YNNKEL (reference sequence). CDR3 length equals 13 residues.

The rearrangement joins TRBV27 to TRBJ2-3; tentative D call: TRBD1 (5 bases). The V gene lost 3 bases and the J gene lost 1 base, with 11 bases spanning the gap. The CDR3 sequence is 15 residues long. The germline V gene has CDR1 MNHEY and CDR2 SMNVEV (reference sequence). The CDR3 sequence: CASSFWGSRTDTQYF. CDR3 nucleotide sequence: TGTGCCAGCAGTTTTTGGGGCAGTCGCACAGATACGCAGTATTTT.

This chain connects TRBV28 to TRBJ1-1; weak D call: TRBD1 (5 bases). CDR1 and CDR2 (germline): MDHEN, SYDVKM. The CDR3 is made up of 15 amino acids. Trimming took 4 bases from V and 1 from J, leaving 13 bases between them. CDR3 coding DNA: TGTGCCAGCAGTTCCCCCCAGGGTTGGAACACTGAAGCTTTCTTT. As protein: CASSSPQGWNTEAFF.

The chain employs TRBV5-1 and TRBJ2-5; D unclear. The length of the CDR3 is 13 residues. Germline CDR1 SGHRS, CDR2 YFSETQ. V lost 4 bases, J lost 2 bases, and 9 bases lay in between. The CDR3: CASSPVPQETQYF. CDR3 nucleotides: TGCGCCAGCAGCCCCGTTCCGCAAGAGACCCAGTACTTC.

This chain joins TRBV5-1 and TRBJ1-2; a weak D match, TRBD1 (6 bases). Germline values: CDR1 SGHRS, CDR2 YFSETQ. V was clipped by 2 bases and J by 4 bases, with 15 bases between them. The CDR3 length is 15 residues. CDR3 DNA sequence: TGCGCCAGCAGCTTAAACACCGGGACAAGCTATGGCTACACCTTC. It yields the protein CASSLNTGTSYGYTF.

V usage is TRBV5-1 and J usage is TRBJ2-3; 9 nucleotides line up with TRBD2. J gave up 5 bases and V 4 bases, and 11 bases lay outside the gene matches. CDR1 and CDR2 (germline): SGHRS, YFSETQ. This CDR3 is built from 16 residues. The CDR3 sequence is CASSPRASGELDTQYF. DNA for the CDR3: TGCGCCAGCAGCCCGAGGGCTAGCGGGGAGCTAGATACGCAGTATTTT.

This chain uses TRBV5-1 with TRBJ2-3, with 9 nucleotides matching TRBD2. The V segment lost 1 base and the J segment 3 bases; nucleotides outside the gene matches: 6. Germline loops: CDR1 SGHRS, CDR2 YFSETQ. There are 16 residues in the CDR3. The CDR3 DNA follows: TGCGCCAGCAGCTTGCGGGCGGGGGGGCCGACAGATACGCAGTATTTT. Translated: CASSLRAGGPTDTQYF.

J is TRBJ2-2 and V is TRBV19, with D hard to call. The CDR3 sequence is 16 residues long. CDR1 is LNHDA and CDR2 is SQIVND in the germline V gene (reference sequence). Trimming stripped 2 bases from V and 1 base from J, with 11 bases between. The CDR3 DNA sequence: TGTGCCAGTAGTATACTGACTGAGCGGAACACCGGGGAGCTGTTTTTT. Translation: CASSILTERNTGELFF.

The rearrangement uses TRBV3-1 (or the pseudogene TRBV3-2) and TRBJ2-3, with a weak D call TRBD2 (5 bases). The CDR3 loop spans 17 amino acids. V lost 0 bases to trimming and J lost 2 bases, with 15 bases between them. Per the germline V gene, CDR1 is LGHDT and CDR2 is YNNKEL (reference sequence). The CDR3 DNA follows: TGTGCCAGCAGCCAAGATCCAGTGACTACTCTCACAGATACGCAGTATTTT. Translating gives CASSQDPVTTLTDTQYF.

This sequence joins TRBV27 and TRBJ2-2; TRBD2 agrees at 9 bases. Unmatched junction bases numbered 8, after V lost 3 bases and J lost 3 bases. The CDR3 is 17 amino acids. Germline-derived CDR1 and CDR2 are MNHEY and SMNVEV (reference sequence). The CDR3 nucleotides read TGTGCCAGCAGTTTGGCGGGGGGGCCGGGGTACACCGGGGAGCTGTTTTTT. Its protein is CASSLAGGPGYTGELFF.

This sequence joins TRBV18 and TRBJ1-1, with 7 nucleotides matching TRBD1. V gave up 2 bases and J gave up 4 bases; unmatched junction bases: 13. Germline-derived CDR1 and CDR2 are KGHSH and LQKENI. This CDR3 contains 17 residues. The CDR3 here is CASSPTQRGQGSTEAFF. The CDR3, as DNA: TGTGCCAGCTCACCAACTCAGAGGGGGCAGGGGAGCACTGAAGCTTTCTTT.

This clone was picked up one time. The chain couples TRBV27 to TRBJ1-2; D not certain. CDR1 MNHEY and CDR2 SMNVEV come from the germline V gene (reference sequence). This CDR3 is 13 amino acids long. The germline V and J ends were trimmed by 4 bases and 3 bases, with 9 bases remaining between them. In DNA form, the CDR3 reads TGTGCCAGCAGTTCCGACACCGACTATGGCTACACCTTC. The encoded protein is CASSSDTDYGYTF.

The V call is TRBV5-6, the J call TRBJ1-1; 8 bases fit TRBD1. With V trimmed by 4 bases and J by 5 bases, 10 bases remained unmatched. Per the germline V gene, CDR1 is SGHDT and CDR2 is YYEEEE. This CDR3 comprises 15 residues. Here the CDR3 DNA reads TGTGCCAGCAGCACGGGACAGGCAAACCCAACTGAAGCTTTCTTT. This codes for CASSTGQANPTEAFF.

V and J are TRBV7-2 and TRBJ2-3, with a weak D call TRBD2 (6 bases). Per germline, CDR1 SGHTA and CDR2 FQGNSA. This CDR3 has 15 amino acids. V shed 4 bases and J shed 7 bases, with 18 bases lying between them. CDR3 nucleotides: TGTGCCAGCAGCTCCCGGGAGTCCCGGAAAAATACGCAGTATTTT. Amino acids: CASSSRESRKNTQYF.

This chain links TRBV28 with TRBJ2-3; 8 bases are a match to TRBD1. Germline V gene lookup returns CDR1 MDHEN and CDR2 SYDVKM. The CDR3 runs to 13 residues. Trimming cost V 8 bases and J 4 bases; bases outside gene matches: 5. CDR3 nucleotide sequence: TGTGCCAGCGCGACAGGGGCGGCAGATACGCAGTATTTT. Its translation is CASATGAADTQYF.

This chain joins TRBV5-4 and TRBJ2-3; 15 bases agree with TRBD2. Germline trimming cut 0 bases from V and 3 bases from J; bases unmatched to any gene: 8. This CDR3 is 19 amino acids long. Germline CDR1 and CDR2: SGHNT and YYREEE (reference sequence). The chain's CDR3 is CASSLVWTSGRAVTDTQYF. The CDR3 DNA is TGTGCCAGCAGCTTGGTTTGGACTAGCGGGAGGGCCGTGACAGATACGCAGTATTTT. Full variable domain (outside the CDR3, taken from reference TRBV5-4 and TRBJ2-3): ETGVTQSPTHLIKTRGQQVTLRCSSQSGHNTVSWYQQALGQGPQFIFQYYREEENGRGNFPPRFSGLQFPNYSSELNVNALELDDSALYLCASSLVWTSGRAVTDTQYFGPGTRLTVL.

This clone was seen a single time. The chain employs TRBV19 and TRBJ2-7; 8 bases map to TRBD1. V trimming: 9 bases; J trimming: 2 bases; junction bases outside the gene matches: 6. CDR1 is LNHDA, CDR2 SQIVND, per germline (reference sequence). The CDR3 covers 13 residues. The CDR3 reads CARPGGRAYEQYV. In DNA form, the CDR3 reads TGTGCCAGGCCAGGGGGCCGCGCCTACGAGCAGTACGTC.

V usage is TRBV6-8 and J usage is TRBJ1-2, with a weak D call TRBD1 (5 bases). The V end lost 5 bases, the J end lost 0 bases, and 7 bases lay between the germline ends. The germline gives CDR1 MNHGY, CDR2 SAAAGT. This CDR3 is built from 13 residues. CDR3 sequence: CASSTGSNYGYTF. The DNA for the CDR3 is TGTGCCAGCAGTACAGGTTCTAACTATGGCTACACCTTC.

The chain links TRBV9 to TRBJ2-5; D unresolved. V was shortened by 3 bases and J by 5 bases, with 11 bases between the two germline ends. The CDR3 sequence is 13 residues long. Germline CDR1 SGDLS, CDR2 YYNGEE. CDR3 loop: CASSAPFGETQYF. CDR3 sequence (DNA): TGTGCCAGCAGCGCCCCGTTCGGGGAGACCCAGTACTTC.

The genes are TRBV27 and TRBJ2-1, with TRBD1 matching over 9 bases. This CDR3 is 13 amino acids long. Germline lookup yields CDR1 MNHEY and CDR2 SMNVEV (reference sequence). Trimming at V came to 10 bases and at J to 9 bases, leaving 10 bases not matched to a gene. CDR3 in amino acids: CATRGTGLSEQFF. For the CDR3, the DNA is TGTGCCACCCGCGGGACAGGGTTGTCTGAGCAGTTCTTC.

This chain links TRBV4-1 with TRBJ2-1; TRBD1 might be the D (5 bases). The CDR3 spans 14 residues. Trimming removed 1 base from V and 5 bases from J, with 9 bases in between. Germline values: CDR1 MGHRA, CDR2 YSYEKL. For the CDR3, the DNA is TGCGCCAGCAGCCAAGTACCCAGGGACAATGAGCAGTTCTTC. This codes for CASSQVPRDNEQFF.

CDR3 bases: TGTGCCAGCAGCTCTTGGGACAGAAACACTGAAGCTTTCTTT. It codes for CASSSWDRNTEAFF. The V gene is TRBV7-9, the J gene TRBJ1-1; 7 positions agree with TRBD1. With V trimmed by 4 bases and J by 2 bases, 4 bases remained unmatched. The CDR3 totals 14 residues. Germline V gene lookup returns CDR1 SEHNR and CDR2 FQNEAQ (reference sequence).

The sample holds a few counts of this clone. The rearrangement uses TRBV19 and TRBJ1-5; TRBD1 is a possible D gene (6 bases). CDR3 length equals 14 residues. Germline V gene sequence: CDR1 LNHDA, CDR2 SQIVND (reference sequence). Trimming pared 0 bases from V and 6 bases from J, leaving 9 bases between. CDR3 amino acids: CASSIEQGGQPQHF. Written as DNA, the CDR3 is TGTGCCAGTAGTATAGAACAGGGTGGTCAGCCCCAGCATTTT.